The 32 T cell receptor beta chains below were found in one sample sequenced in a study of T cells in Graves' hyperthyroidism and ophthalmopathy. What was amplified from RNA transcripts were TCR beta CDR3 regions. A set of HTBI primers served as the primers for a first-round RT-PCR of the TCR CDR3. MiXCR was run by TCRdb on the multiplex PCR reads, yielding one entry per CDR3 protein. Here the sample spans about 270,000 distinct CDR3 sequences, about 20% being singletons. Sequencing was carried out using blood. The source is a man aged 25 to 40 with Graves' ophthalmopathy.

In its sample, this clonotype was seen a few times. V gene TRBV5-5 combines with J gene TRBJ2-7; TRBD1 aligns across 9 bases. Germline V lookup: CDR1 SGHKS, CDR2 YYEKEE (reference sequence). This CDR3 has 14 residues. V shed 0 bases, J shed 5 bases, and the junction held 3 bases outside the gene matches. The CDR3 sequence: CASSLVGQGNEQYF. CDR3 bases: TGTGCCAGCAGCTTGGTGGGACAGGGCAACGAGCAGTACTTC.

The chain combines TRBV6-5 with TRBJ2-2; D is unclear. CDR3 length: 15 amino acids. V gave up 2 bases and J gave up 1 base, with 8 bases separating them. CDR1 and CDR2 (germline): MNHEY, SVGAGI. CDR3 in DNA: TGTGCCAGCAGTTACCTGGACGTGAACACCGGGGAGCTGTTTTTT. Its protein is CASSYLDVNTGELFF.

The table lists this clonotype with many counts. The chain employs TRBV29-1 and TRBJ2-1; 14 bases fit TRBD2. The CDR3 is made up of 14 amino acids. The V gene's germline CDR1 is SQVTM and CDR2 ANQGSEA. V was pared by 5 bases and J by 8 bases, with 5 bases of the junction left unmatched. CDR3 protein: CSVSGTSGSDEQFF. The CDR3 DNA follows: TGCAGCGTTAGCGGGACTAGCGGGAGCGATGAGCAGTTCTTC.

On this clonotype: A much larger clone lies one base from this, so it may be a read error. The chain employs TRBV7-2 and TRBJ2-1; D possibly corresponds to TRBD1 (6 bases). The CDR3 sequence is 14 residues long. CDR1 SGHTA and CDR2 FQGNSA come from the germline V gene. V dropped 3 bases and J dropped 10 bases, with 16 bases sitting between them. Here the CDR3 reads CASSFHRDLYEQFF. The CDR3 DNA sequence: TGTGCCAGCAGCTTTCACAGGGACCTCTACGAGCAGTTCTTC.

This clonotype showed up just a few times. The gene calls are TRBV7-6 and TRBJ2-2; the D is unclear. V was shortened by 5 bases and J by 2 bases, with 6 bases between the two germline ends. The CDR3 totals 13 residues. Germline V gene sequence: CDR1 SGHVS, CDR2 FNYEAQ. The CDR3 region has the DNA TGTGCCAGCAGCGTCTACAACACCGGGGAGCTGTTTTTT. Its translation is CASSVYNTGELFF.

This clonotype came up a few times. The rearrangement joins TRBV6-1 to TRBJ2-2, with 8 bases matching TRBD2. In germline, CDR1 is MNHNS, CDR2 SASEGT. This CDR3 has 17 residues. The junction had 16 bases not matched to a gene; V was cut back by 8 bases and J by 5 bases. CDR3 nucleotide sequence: TGTGCCAGCTCAAAGGAGGGAGCGGGAGTGGAAACCGGGGAGCTGTTTTTT. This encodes CASSKEGAGVETGELFF.

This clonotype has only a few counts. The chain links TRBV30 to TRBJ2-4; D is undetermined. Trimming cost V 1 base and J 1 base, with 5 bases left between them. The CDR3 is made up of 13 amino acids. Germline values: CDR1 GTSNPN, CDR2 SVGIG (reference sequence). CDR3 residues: CAWSDGAKNIQYF. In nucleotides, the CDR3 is TGTGCCTGGAGTGACGGGGCCAAAAACATTCAGTACTTC.

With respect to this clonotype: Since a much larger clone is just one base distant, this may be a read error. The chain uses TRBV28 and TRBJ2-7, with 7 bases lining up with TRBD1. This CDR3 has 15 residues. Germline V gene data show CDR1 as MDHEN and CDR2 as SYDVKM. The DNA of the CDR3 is TGTGCCTGCAGTCCACGGACAGGTTTCGGCTACGAGCAGTACTTC. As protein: CACSPRTGFGYEQYF.

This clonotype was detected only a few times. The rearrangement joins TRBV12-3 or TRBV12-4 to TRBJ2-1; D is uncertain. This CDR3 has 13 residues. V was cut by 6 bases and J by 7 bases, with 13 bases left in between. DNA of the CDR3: TGTGCCAGCAGACCGGACCCCTCAAATGAGCAGTTCTTC. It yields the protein CASRPDPSNEQFF.

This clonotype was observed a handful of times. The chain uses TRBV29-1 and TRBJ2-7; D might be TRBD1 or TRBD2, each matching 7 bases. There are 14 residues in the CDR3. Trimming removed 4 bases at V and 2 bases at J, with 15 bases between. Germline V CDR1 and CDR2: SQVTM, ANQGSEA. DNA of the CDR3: TGCAGCGTTGGATACAGGGGACTAACCTACGAGCAGTACTTC. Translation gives CSVGYRGLTYEQYF.

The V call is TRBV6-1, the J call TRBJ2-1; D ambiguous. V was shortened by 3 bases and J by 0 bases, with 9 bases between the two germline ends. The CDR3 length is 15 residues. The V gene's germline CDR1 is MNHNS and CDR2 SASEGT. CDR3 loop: CASSESGFSYNEQFF. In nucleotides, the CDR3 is TGTGCCAGCAGTGAGTCTGGCTTCTCCTACAATGAGCAGTTCTTC.

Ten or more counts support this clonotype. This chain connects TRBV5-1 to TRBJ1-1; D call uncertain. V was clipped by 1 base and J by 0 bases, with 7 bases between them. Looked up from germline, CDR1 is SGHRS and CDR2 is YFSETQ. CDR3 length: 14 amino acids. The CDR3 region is CASSLNSVNTEAFF. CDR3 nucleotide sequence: TGCGCCAGCAGCTTGAATTCAGTGAACACTGAAGCTTTCTTT.

The CDR3 loop is CASSHIGGSYEQYF. The DNA for the CDR3 is TGTGCCAGCAGCCACATTGGGGGTTCCTACGAGCAGTACTTC. The J gene is TRBJ2-7, the V gene TRBV11-3; D may correspond to TRBD1 or TRBD2 (5 bases each). Germline V lookup: CDR1 SGHNT, CDR2 YENEEA. V lost 5 bases and J lost 1, with 12 bases in between. The CDR3 runs 14 residues.

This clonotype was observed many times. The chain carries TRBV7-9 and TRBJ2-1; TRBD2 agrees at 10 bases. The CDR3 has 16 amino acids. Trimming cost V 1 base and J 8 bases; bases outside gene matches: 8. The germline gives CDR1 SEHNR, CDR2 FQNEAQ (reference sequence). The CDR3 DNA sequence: TGTGCCAGCAGCTTAGGCGCCGTCCTAGCGGGAGATGAGCAGTTCTTC. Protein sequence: CASSLGAVLAGDEQFF.

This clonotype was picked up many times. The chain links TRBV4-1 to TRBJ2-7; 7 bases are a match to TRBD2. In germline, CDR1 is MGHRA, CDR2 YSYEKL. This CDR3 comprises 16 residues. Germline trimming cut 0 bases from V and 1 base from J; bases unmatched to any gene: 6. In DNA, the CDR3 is TGCGCCAGCAGCCAAGAAGGTCCTAGCGGATCCTACGAGCAGTACTTC. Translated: CASSQEGPSGSYEQYF.

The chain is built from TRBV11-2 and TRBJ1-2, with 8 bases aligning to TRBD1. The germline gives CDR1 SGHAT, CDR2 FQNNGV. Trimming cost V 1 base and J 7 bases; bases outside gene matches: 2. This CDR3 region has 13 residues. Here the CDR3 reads CASSLAGQGGYTF. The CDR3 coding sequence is TGTGCCAGCAGCTTAGCCGGACAGGGTGGCTACACCTTC.

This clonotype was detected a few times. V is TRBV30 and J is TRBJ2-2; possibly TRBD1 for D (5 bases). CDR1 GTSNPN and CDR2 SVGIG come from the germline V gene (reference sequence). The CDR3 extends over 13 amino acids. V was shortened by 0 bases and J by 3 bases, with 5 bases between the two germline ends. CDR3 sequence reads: CAWSVGDTGELFF. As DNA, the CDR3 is TGTGCCTGGAGTGTAGGGGACACCGGGGAGCTGTTTTTT.

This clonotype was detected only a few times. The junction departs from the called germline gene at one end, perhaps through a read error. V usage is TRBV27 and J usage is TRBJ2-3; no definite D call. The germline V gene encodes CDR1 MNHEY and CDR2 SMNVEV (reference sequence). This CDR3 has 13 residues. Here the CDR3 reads CASSLSRRDTQYF. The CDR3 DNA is TGTGCCAGCAGTCTATCCCGAAGGGATACGCAGTATTTT.

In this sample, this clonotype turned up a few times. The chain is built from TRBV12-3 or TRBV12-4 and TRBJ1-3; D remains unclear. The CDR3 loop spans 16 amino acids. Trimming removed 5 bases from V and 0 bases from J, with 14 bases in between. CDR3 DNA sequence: TGTGCCAGCAGTCCGGACGACATGAGCTCTGGAAACACCATATATTTT. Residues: CASSPDDMSSGNTIYF.

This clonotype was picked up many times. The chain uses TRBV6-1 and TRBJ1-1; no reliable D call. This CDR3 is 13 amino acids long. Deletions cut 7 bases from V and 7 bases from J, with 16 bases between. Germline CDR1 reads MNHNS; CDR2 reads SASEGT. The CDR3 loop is CASNEVGMVEAFF. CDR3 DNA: TGTGCCAGCAATGAGGTGGGGATGGTTGAAGCTTTCTTT.

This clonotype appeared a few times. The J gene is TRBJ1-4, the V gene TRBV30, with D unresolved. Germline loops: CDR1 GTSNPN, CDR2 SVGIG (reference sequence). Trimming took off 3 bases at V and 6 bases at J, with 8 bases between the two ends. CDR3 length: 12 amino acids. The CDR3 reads CAWREFHEKLFF. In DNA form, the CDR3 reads TGTGCCTGGAGGGAGTTCCATGAAAAACTGTTTTTT.

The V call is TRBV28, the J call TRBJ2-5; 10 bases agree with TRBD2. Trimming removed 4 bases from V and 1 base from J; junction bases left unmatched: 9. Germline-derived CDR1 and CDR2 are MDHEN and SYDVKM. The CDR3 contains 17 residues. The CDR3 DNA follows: TGTGCCAGCAGTTCCATTCAACTAGCGGGAAGCCAAGAGACCCAGTACTTC. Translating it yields CASSSIQLAGSQETQYF.

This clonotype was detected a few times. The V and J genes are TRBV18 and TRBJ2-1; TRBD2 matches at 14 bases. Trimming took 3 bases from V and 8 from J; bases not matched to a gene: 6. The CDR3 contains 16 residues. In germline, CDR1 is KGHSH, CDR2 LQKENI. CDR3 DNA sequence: TGTGCCAGCTCACCTCTCGGACTAGCGGGAGGAGATGAGCAGTTCTTC. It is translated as CASSPLGLAGGDEQFF.

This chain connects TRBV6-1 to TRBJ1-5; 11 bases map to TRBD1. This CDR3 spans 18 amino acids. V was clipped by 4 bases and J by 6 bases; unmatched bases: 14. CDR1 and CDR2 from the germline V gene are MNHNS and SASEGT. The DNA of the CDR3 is TGTGCCAGCAGTGTCCGGGACAGGGGGAAAAGTCGCGGTCAGCCCCAGCATTTT. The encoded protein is CASSVRDRGKSRGQPQHF.

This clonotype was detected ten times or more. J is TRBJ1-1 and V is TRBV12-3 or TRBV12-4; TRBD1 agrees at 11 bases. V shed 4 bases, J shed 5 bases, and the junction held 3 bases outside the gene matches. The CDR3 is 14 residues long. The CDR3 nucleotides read TGTGCCAGCAGTTACGGGACAGGGGGGACTGAAGCTTTCTTT. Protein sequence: CASSYGTGGTEAFF.

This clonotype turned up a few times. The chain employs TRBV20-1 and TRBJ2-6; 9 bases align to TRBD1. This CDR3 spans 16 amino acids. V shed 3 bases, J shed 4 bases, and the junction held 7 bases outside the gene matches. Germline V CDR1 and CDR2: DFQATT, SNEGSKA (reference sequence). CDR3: CSASNRGQVGANVLTF. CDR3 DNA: TGCAGTGCTAGCAACAGGGGGCAAGTCGGGGCCAACGTCCTGACTTTC.

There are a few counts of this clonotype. The CDR3 region is CSARDRTGGRNEQFF. In nucleotides, the CDR3 is TGCAGTGCTAGAGATCGAACGGGAGGTAGGAATGAGCAGTTCTTC. The chain joins TRBV20-1 to TRBJ2-1, with 7 bases identical to TRBD2. Trimming cost V 0 bases and J 7 bases; bases outside gene matches: 9. The CDR3 is made up of 15 amino acids. CDR1 and CDR2 from the germline V gene are DFQATT and SNEGSKA (reference sequence).

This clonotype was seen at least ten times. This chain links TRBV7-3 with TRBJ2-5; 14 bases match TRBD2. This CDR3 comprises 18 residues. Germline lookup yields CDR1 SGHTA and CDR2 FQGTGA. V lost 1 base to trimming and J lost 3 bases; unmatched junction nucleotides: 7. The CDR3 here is CASSLMEEGLAGEETQYF. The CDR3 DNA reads TGTGCCAGCAGCTTAATGGAGGAGGGACTAGCGGGAGAAGAGACCCAGTACTTC.

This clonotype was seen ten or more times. CDR3 bases: TGTGCCAGTATCCTGGACAGTCGCCCCGATAGCAATCAGCCCCAGCATTTT. This codes for CASILDSRPDSNQPQHF. This chain uses TRBV19 with TRBJ1-5, with D possibly being TRBD1 (6 bases). This CDR3 has 17 amino acids. Trimming pared 7 bases from V and 0 bases from J, leaving 19 bases between. Looked up from germline, CDR1 is LNHDA and CDR2 is SQIVND (reference sequence).

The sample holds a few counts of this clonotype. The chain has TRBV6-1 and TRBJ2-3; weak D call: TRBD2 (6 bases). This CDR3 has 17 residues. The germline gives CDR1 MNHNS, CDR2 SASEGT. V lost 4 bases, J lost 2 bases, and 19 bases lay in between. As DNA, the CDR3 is TGTGCCAGCAGTGGACGACTCCGTAGCGGCGACACAGATACGCAGTATTTT. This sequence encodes CASSGRLRSGDTDTQYF.

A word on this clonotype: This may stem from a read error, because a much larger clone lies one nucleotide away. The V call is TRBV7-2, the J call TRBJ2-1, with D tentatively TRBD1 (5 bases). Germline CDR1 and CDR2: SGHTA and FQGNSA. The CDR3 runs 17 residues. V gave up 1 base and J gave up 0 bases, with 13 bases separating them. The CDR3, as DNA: TGTGCCAGCAGCTTAGTAGGACACCTGGGCTCCTACAATGAGCAGTTCTTC. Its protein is CASSLVGHLGSYNEQFF.

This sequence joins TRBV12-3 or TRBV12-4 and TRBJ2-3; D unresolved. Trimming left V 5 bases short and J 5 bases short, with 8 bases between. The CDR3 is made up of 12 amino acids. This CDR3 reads CASSLSEDTQYF. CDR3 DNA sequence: TGTGCCAGCAGTCTTTCAGAAGATACGCAGTATTTT.